The text below deals with one T cell receptor beta chain. What it binds is not known. The donors were part of the approximately 130-subject validation cohort, which stood apart from the roughly 640-subject first cohort. Sequencing used immunoSEQ multiplex PCR; TCRdb keeps in-frame clones, though not all of them. The table lists about 170,000 clones, 75% to 90% of them singletons, with approximately 2% in the top ten. The germline gives CDR1 SEHNR, CDR2 FQNEAQ (reference sequence). The CDR3 consists of 16 residues. Between the trimmed V and J ends, which lost 2 bases and 2 bases, there was a span of 13 bases. This sample stems from a study of cytomegalovirus exposure and HLA in healthy donors. Study-wide findings and caveats: Under in vitro conditions, a few CMV-associated chains were confirmed as specific for CMV antigens. Reports described diagnosis of cytomegalovirus status by the classifier as highly specific and sensitive. The study recorded 150 to 200 TCR beta chains that were cytomegalovirus-associated.

The genes are TRBV7-9 and TRBJ1-5; tentative D call: TRBD1 (5 bases). Sequencing used PBMCs. The clonotype was recovered from a young woman in good health and CMV-seronegative. The CDR3 DNA sequence: TGTGCCAGCAGCTTAACCAGGAAGGGGCGCAATCAGCCCCAGCATTTT. Translation: CASSLTRKGRNQPQHF.